The 10 T cell receptor beta chains below come from one sample, sequenced in a study of regulatory T cells in long-lasting Graves disease. Arm-PCR of CDR3 regions and iRepertoire HTBI primers were the basis on which TCR beta libraries were built. TCRdb reanalysed the multiplex PCR reads using MiXCR and keeps one entry per CDR3 protein. The repertoire holds a few hundred thousand distinct CDR3 sequences, with approximately 15% as singletons. Time point described: newly diagnosed GD, antithyroid drugs for less than 3 months. Construction of the TCR library relied on RNA isolated from PBMCs. These same records also appear under a second study, on T cells in Graves' hyperthyroidism and ophthalmopathy.

Sequencing used peripheral blood mononuclear cells (PBMCs), obtained at new diagnosis, from a patient treated with antithyroid drugs. These receptor sequences come from a man between 40 and 49 years old with Graves disease.

This clonotype was seen repeatedly, ten times or more. The chain uses TRBV5-1 and TRBJ1-5, with D hard to call. This CDR3 has 14 residues. The V end was cut by 1 base, the J end by 5 bases, with 10 bases between. Germline values: CDR1 SGHRS, CDR2 YFSETQ. The CDR3 is CASSLTGMDQPQHF. The DNA for the CDR3 is TGCGCCAGCAGCTTGACGGGGATGGATCAGCCCCAGCATTTT.

The sample holds many counts of this clonotype. The chain uses TRBV12-3 or TRBV12-4 and TRBJ2-1; tentatively, D is TRBD2 (7 bases). This CDR3 contains 13 residues. The ends were cut back, 5 bases at V and 12 bases at J, with 17 bases in the middle. The CDR3 DNA is TGTGCCAGCAGTCCCGGGGGGCCGGCGTGGCAGTTCTTC. This gives the protein CASSPGGPAWQFF.

The rearrangement uses TRBV20-1 and TRBJ1-2, with D tentatively TRBD1 (5 bases). Germline CDR1 DFQATT, CDR2 SNEGSKA (reference sequence). The CDR3 consists of 13 residues. V was shortened by 6 bases and J by 4 bases, with 15 bases between the two germline ends. CDR3 sequence: CSATRTDTYGYTF. CDR3 nucleotides: TGCAGTGCAACAAGGACGGACACCTATGGCTACACCTTC.

This clonotype has at least ten counts. The DNA of the CDR3 is TGCAGCGCCAGTACAGGGAGGAGCAATCAGCCCCAGCATTTT. Translating it yields CSASTGRSNQPQHF. The chain links TRBV29-1 to TRBJ1-5, with a tentative D call TRBD1 (6 bases). V lost 7 bases and J lost 1, with 14 bases in between. This CDR3 has 14 residues. The V gene's germline CDR1 is SQVTM and CDR2 ANQGSEA.

This clonotype has a count of ten or more. This chain connects TRBV5-1 to TRBJ2-2; possibly TRBD1 for D (6 bases). The germline gives CDR1 SGHRS, CDR2 YFSETQ. The CDR3 has 15 residues. The V and J ends lost 3 bases and 7 bases respectively, with 16 bases between them. CDR3 bases: TGCGCCAGCAGCTCCCCTTGGGGGCGCGGCGGGGAGCTGTTTTTT. Translating it yields CASSSPWGRGGELFF.

Many counts were recorded for this clonotype. The J gene is TRBJ2-5, the V gene TRBV7-3; D is possibly TRBD1 (5 bases). This CDR3 region has 14 residues. Trimming shortened V by 2 bases and J by 2 bases, and 9 bases separated the two germline ends. From germline, CDR1 is SGHTA and CDR2 FQGTGA. CDR3 bases: TGTGCCAGCAGCTTAGGGCAGGGTCAAGAGACCCAGTACTTC. Translating gives CASSLGQGQETQYF. The full variable domain, its missing parts supplied by reference TRBV7-3 and TRBJ2-5, is GAGVSQTPSNKVTEKGKYVELRCDPISGHTALYWYRQSLGQGPEFLIYFQGTGAADDSGLPNDRFFAVRPEGSVSTLKIQRTERGDSAVYLCASSLGQGQETQYFGPGTRLLVL.

This clonotype was detected many times. The chain combines TRBV28 with TRBJ1-1; 8 nucleotides match TRBD1. CDR1 is MDHEN, CDR2 SYDVKM, per germline. The V segment lost 4 bases and the J segment 5 bases; nucleotides outside the gene matches: 6. CDR3 length: 14 amino acids. The CDR3 bases are TGTGCCAGCAGTTCCGCAGGGGGCTATACTGAAGCTTTCTTT. Translation gives CASSSAGGYTEAFF.

The chain has TRBV5-1 and TRBJ2-7; perhaps D is TRBD1 or TRBD2 (6 bases each). The CDR3 is 15 residues long. Trimming pared 4 bases from V and 0 bases from J, leaving 14 bases between. Germline CDR1 reads SGHRS; CDR2 reads YFSETQ. The CDR3 loop reads CASSPTKGGSYEQYF. The DNA for the CDR3 is TGCGCCAGCAGCCCAACCAAGGGGGGCTCCTACGAGCAGTACTTC.

This clonotype was detected ten times or more. The CDR3 coding sequence is TGTGCCAGCAGTTACAATCCTCGACTAGCGGGGGCCTCTCGGGGCAAAAACATTCAGTACTTC. It codes for CASSYNPRLAGASRGKNIQYF. V is TRBV6-2 or TRBV6-3 and J is TRBJ2-4; 12 nucleotides align to TRBD2. From germline, CDR1 is MNHEY and CDR2 SVGEGT. J gave up 3 bases and V 2 bases, and 17 bases lay outside the gene matches. The CDR3 covers 21 residues.

This clonotype was seen many times. The V call is TRBV9, the J call TRBJ1-1, with D tentatively TRBD1 (6 bases). The germline V and J ends were trimmed by 0 bases and 2 bases, with 11 bases remaining between them. Germline assignment: CDR1 SGDLS and CDR2 YYNGEE. The CDR3 consists of 15 residues. The CDR3 coding sequence is TGTGCCAGCAGCGTAGACGGGGGGGCCAACACTGAAGCTTTCTTT. Residues: CASSVDGGANTEAFF.